The 3 T cell receptor beta chains below all came from one sample that was sequenced in a study of shared clonotypes between healthy human individuals. The data were produced by immunoSEQ multiplex PCR, yet TCRdb's version contains in-frame clones alone and is incomplete. This table holds more than 2 million clones, 90% to 95% found once. Naive CD8 cells were CD45RO-negative, positively selected for CCR7, excluding terminally differentiated effector memory CD45RA+ cells. The sample was naive CD8+ T cells from PBMCs. These receptors were obtained from a man aged 18 to 29 in good health. Some clones in this sample may be carry-over from other donors' samples.

The V call is TRBV5-1, the J call TRBJ2-3; D remains ambiguous. V gave up 4 bases and J gave up 1 base, with 16 bases separating them. Germline loops: CDR1 SGHRS, CDR2 YFSETQ. The CDR3 contains 16 residues. CDR3 amino acids: CASSDPSDQGTDTQYF. CDR3 coding DNA: TGCGCCAGCAGCGACCCGAGCGATCAGGGCACAGATACGCAGTATTTT.

The chain links TRBV4-2 to TRBJ2-7, with TRBD2 matching 7 bases. The germline gives CDR1 LGHNA, CDR2 YNFKEQ. CDR3 length: 15 amino acids. V lost 1 base and J lost 2; bases outside the gene matches: 5. CDR3 DNA: TGTGCCAGCAGCCAAGGAGCTAGCGGAACCTACGAGCAGTACTTC. Residues: CASSQGASGTYEQYF.

V is TRBV6-1 and J is TRBJ1-2; tentative D call: TRBD1 (6 bases). CDR3 length equals 14 residues. Germline V gene data show CDR1 as MNHNS and CDR2 as SASEGT. V was shortened by 2 bases and J by 3 bases, with 10 bases between the two germline ends. CDR3 nucleotides: TGTGCCAGCAGTGAACAGGGGTCCTACTATGGCTACACCTTC. Encoded protein: CASSEQGSYYGYTF.